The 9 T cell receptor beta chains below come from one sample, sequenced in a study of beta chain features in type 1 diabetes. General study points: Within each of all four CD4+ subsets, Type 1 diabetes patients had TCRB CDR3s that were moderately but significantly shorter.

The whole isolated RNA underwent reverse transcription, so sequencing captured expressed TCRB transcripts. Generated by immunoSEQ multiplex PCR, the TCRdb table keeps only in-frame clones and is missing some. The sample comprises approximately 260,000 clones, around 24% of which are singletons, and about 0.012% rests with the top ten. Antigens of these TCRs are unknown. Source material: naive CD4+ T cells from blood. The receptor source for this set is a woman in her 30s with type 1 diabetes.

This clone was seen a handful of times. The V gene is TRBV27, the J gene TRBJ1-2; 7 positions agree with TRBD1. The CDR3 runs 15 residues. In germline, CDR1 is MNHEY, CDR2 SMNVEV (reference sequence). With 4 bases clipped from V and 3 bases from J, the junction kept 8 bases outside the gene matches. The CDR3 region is CASSSLSRGDYGYTF. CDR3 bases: TGTGCCAGCAGTTCCTTAAGCAGGGGGGACTATGGCTACACCTTC.

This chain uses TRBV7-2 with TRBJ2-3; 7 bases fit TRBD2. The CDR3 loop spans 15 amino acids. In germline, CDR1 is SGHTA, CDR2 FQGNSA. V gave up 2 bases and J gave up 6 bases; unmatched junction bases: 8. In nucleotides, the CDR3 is TGTGCCAGCAGCTTAACTAGCGAAAATCGGGATACGCAGTATTTT. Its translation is CASSLTSENRDTQYF.

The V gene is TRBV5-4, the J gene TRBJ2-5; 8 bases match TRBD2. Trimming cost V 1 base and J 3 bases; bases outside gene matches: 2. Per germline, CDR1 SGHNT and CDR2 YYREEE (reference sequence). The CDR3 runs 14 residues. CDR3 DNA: TGTGCCAGCAGCTTGCCACTAGCGGAAGAGACCCAGTACTTC. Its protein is CASSLPLAEETQYF.

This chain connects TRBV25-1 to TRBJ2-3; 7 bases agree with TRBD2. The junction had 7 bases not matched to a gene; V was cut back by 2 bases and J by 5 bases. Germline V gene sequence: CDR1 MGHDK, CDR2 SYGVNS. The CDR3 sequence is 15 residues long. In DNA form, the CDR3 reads TGTGCCAGCAGTGAACCGGGAGGCCGCGGAGATACGCAGTATTTT. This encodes CASSEPGGRGDTQYF. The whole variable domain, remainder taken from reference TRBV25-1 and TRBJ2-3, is EADIYQTPRYLVIGTGKKITLECSQTMGHDKMYWYQQDPGMELHLIHYSYGVNSTEKGDLSSESTVSRIRTEHFPLTLESARPSHTSQYLCASSEPGGRGDTQYFGPGTRLTVL.

The CDR3 here is CASKGPWSYEQYF. The CDR3, as DNA: TGTGCCAGCAAGGGGCCATGGTCCTACGAGCAGTACTTC. The chain combines TRBV7-2 with TRBJ2-7; perhaps TRBD1 as D (5 bases). The CDR3 length is 13 residues. V lost 7 bases and J 1 base, leaving 11 bases between the germline ends. Germline-derived CDR1 and CDR2 are SGHTA and FQGNSA.

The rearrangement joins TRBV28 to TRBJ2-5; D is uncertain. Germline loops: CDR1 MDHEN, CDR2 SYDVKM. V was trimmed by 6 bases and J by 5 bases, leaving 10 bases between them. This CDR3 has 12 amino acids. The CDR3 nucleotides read TGTGCCAGCAGACCCCCTACGGAGACCCAGTACTTC. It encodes CASRPPTETQYF. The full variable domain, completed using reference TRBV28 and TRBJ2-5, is DVKVTQSSRYLVKRTGEKVFLECVQDMDHENMFWYRQDPGLGLRLIYFSYDVKMKEKGDIPEGYSVSREKKERFSLILESASTNQTSMYLCASRPPTETQYFGPGTRLLVL.

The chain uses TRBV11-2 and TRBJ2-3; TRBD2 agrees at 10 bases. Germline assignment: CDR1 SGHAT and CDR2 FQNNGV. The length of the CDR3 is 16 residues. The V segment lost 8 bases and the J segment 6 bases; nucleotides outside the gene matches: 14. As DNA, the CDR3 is TGTGCCAGCCGCCCTGGGGGAGCGGGAGGGGTGGATACGCAGTATTTT. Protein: CASRPGGAGGVDTQYF.

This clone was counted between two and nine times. In DNA, the CDR3 is TGCGCCAGCAGCCACCGCTGGGCGGGAGGGAACAATGAGCAGTTCTTC. It encodes CASSHRWAGGNNEQFF. V and J are TRBV4-1 and TRBJ2-1; 9 nucleotides agree with TRBD2. The germline V gene has CDR1 MGHRA and CDR2 YSYEKL. The CDR3 has 16 amino acids. After removal of 3 bases from V and 5 bases from J, the junction contained 8 bases not matched to a gene.

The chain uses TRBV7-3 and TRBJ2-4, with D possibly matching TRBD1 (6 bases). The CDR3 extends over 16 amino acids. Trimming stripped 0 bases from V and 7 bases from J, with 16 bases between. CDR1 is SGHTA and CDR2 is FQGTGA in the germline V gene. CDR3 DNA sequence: TGTGCCAGCAGCTTAACCGTGGGAGCGACAGGCAACATTCAGTACTTC. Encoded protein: CASSLTVGATGNIQYF. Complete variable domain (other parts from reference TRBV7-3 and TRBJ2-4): GAGVSQTPSNKVTEKGKYVELRCDPISGHTALYWYRQSLGQGPEFLIYFQGTGAADDSGLPNDRFFAVRPEGSVSTLKIQRTERGDSAVYLCASSLTVGATGNIQYFGAGTRLSVL.